Listed here is a single TCR beta chain. The antigen remains unidentified. The record originates from a study of a mutant IDH1 vaccine in newly diagnosed glioma. Study-level background: Following radiotherapy alone, or alongside temozolomide cycles, vaccination was started after an interval of 4-6 weeks. Among treated patients, roughly 60% were male and approximately 40% female, and mean age was about 39 years. Earlier treatment was radiotherapy, temozolomide, or both, with most getting both.

CDR1 is MGHRA and CDR2 is YSYEKL in the germline V gene. This CDR3 is built from 11 residues. The V gene lost 4 bases and the J gene lost 11 bases, with 8 bases spanning the gap. The repertoire was sequenced with immunoSEQ multiplex PCR; TCRdb's copy has only in-frame clones and lacks some. Among fewer than 65,000 clones, approximately 80% were seen once, and the ten largest hold approximately 6%. Documented time point: week 11, during vaccination. Each dose delivered 300 ug of mutant IDH1 20-mer peptide subcutaneously with imiquimod. The receptor was derived from a man in his forties or fifties with glioma. The chain combines TRBV4-1 with TRBJ1-4; D is unclear. Here the sequenced sample was PBMCs, taken from a glioma patient whose treatment included an IDH1 peptide vaccine. CDR3 DNA sequence: TGCGCCAGCAGCCTCCTGGAGAAACTGTTTTTT. Its translation is CASSLLEKLFF.